This T cell receptor beta chain was identified during a study of technical replicates of blood from a handful of donors (dated by TCRdb to the late 2010s). The library relied on the immunoSEQ multiplex PCR assay. TCRdb re-hosts the immuneACCESS table, in-frame sequences only. Its copies lack some clones; in the studies checked, an unresolved V gene accounts for under half of them, and the cause for the rest is not known. In this sample the table shows tens of thousands of clones, around 90% of which occur a single time. Clones ranked in the top ten supply 5% to 6.5% of the sample. V and J are truncated by 2 bases and 3 bases respectively, leaving an intervening sequence of 11 bases. Including cysteine and phenylalanine, the CDR3 has 14 amino acids. The retained sequence is limited to the CDR3, 42 bases, with the frame set at the first base. The germline V gene specifies ENHRY as CDR1 and SYGVKD as CDR2.

The table lists this clone with a few counts. Its antigen is currently not known. Nothing much larger sits one base from this clone, and base qualities are not available. The sequence is built from TRBV10-3 and TRBJ2-7; a tentative D match to TRBD1 spans 5 bases. This TCR was recovered from a human donor in good health. Some clones in this sample may be carry-over from other donors' samples. Sequencing used PBMCs. The CDR3 protein is CAISEDRRSYEQYF. The sequenced DNA: TGTGCCATCAGTGAGGACAGAAGAAGCTACGAGCAGTACTTC.